The entry that follows covers one TCR beta chain sequence. Methods used by the authors: Amplifying reference gene primers gave estimates of nucleated cell counts. Some clones are missing from TCRdb's copy, which holds only in-frame ones; the method was immunoSEQ multiplex PCR. The DNA gave D and trimming, while V, J and clone size come from that table. The sample records about 300,000 clones, roughly nine tenths being singletons. This record comes from a study of blood T cell repertoires in COVID-19. Germline V CDR1 and CDR2: MNHNS, SASEGT. There are 14 residues in the CDR3. Trimming shortened V by 10 bases and J by 6 bases, and 22 bases separated the two germline ends.

Material: peripheral blood. The J gene is TRBJ2-7, the V gene TRBV6-1, with a weak D call TRBD2 (7 bases). The receptor was isolated from a man aged 18-30 years who had recovered from COVID-19. The CDR3: CATDDTPRGGEQYF. The CDR3 coding sequence is TGTGCCACCGATGATACTCCTAGGGGGGGCGAGCAGTACTTC.